The sequence of this TCR beta chain was determined in a study of blood T cell repertoires in COVID-19. Study-wide background: Acute and convalescent COVID-19 samples came from the United States, Italy and Spain. PBMCs, B-cell-depleted T cells, or T cells provided the cDNA or gDNA that made up the material.

Germline lookup yields CDR1 SGHTA and CDR2 FQGNSA. This CDR3 contains 15 residues. Trimming stripped 1 base from V and 0 bases from J, with 7 bases between. In the authors' methods: Using reference gene primer amplification, nucleated cell counts were estimated. The method was immunoSEQ multiplex PCR; TCRdb's version includes in-frame clones alone and lacks a portion of them. The DNA gave D and trimming, while V, J and clone size come from that table. The data contain hundreds of thousands of clones, around 89% of them singletons. The origin of this receptor is a woman younger than 30 with acute or convalescent COVID-19. Sequencing used peripheral blood. This chain connects TRBV7-2 to TRBJ1-3; D unclear. The CDR3 here is CASSLDGSSGNTIYF. CDR3 coding DNA: TGTGCCAGCAGCTTAGACGGGAGCTCTGGAAACACCATATATTTT.